Here is one TCR beta chain with its context. Its antigen remains unidentified. The PCR was carried out with 60 Vbeta primers and 13 Jbeta primers. The method was immunoSEQ multiplex PCR; TCRdb's version includes in-frame clones alone and lacks a portion of them. The sample has approximately 140,000 clones; 60% to 80% are singletons. This record comes from a study of cytomegalovirus exposure and HLA in healthy donors. Study background: Findings of an earlier analysis included roughly 110 million unique TCR beta sequences from some 190 million T cells. Findings and caveats of the study: Among CMV-associated TCR beta chains, most appeared HLA-restricted in a later analysis.

Sampled while nominally healthy, donors likely had unrecorded immune exposures. This receptor was identified in a male donor in good health and CMV-seronegative. The specimen sequenced was PBMCs.

CDR3 coding DNA: TGTGCCAGCAGTGAATGGGGACAGGGAAACATTCAGTACTTC. This translates into CASSEWGQGNIQYF. The genes are TRBV25-1 and TRBJ2-4, with 9 bases lining up with TRBD1. Germline CDR1 reads MGHDK; CDR2 reads SYGVNS. With V trimmed by 1 base and J by 6 bases, 1 base remained unmatched. This CDR3 is built from 14 residues.